This T cell receptor (beta chain) appears in the sequencing data of a study of T-cell reconstitution after alpha-beta-depleted transplantation in children. CDR3 length: 12 amino acids. Germline V CDR1 and CDR2: MDHEN, SYDVKM. Deletions cut 5 bases from V and 6 bases from J, with 7 bases between. The TCRbeta library was prepared with unique molecular identifiers. One entry per CDR3 protein results from TCRdb running MiXCR on the PCR reads. This table has about 500,000 distinct CDR3 sequences, approximately 30% appearing once. This receptor was identified in a human donor who donated a stem cell graft to a child with aplastic anemia. The sequences come from PBMCs from the stem cell graft donor, collected from the stem cell graft. V usage is TRBV28 and J usage is TRBJ2-2; D is unclear. The DNA of the CDR3 is TGTGCCAGCAGTCCCCGTTCCGGGGAGCTGTTTTTT. Its protein product is CASSPRSGELFF.